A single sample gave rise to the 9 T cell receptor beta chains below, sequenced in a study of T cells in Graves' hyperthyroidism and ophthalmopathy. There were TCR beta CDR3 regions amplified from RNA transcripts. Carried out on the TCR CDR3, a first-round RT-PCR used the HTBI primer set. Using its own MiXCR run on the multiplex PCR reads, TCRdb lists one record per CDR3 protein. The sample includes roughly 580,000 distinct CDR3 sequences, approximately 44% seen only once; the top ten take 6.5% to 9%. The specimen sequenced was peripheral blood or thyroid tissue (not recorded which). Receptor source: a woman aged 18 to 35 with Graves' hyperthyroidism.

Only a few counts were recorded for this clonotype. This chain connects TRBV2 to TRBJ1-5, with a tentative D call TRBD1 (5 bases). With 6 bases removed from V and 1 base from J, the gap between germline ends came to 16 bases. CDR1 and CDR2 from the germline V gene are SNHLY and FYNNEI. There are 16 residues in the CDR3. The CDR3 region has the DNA TGTGCCAGCAGCCGAACAGGTGGCATGAGCAATCAGCCCCAGCATTTT. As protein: CASSRTGGMSNQPQHF.

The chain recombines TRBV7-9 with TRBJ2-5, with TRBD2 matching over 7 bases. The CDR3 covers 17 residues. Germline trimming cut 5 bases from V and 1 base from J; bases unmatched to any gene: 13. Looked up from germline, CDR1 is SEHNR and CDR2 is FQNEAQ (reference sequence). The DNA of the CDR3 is TGTGCCAGCAGCCCGCGGGAGAGGGCAAGGCTCCAAGAGACCCAGTACTTC. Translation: CASSPRERARLQETQYF.

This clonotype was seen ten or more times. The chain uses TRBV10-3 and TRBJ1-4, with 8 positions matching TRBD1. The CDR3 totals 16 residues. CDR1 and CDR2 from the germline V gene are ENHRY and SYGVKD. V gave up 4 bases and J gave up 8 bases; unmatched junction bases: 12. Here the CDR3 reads CAISADRDKAGEKLFF. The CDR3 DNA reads TGTGCCATCAGTGCGGACAGGGATAAGGCCGGCGAAAAACTGTTTTTT.

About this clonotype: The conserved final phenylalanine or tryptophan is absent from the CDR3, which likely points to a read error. The CDR3 loop is CASSQDSGRQETQYL. Written as DNA, the CDR3 is TGTGCCAGCAGCCAAGACTCGGGCAGACAAGAGACCCAGTACCTC. J is TRBJ2-5 and V is TRBV2; D call uncertain. The CDR3 contains 15 residues. Per germline, CDR1 SNHLY and CDR2 FYNNEI. The germline V and J ends were trimmed by 6 bases and 2 bases, with 16 bases remaining between them.

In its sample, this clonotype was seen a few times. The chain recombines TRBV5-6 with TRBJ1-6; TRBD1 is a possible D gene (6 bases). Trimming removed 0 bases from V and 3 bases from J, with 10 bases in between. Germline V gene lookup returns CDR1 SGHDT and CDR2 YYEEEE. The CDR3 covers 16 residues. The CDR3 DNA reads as TGTGCCAGCAGCTTGGCGGGACACTTCTATAATTCACCCCTCCACTTT. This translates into CASSLAGHFYNSPLHF.

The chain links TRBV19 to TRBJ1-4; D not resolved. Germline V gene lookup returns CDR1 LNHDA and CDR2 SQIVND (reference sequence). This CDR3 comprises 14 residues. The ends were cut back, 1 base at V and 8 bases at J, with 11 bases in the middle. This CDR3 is CASSIGERGEKLFF. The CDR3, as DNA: TGTGCCAGTAGTATAGGGGAACGAGGAGAAAAACTGTTTTTT.

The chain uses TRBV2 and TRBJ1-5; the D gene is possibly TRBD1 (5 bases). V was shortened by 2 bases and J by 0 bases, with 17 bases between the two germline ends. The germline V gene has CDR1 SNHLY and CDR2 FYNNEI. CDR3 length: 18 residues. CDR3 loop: CASSESRGFGSSNQPQHF. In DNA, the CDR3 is TGTGCCAGCAGTGAAAGTAGGGGTTTCGGGTCTAGCAATCAGCCCCAGCATTTT.

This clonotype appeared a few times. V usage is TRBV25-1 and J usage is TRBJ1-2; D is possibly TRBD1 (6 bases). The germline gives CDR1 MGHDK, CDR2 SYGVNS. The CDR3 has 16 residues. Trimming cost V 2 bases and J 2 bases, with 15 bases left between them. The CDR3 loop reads CASSEVGGRGNYGYTF. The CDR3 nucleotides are TGTGCCAGCAGTGAAGTCGGAGGCAGGGGCAACTATGGCTACACCTTC.

CDR3 bases: TGTGCCAGCAGCGGATCAGGGGGCGAGTACACTGAAGCTTTCTTT. Protein sequence: CASSGSGGEYTEAFF. The J gene is TRBJ1-1, the V gene TRBV7-9, with TRBD1 identical over 8 bases. The trim removed 5 bases at V and 3 bases at J, leaving 8 bases unmatched. The CDR3 length is 15 residues. CDR1 SEHNR and CDR2 FQNEAQ come from the germline V gene (reference sequence).